The present T cell receptor (beta chain) was sequenced within a study of blood T cell repertoires in COVID-19. Overall study: Collection of acute and convalescent COVID-19 samples took place in the United States, Italy and Spain.

Per the authors' pipeline: Amplification of reference gene primers was used by the study to estimate nucleated cell counts. The data were produced by immunoSEQ multiplex PCR, yet TCRdb's version contains in-frame clones alone and is incomplete. That table furnishes V, J and clone size, whereas the DNA furnished D and trimming. The data contain about 81,000 clones, 80% to 90% of them singletons. Sequencing input: peripheral blood. This clonotype was sampled from a woman over 75 with acute or convalescent COVID-19.

CDR3 coding DNA: TGTGCCAGCAGTAGGCGGGGGGGTTACGAGCAGTACTTC. Translation gives CASSRRGGYEQYF. V usage is TRBV6-5 and J usage is TRBJ2-7; TRBD2 agrees at 9 bases. The V gene's germline CDR1 is MNHEY and CDR2 SVGAGI. V gave up 5 bases and J gave up 4 bases; unmatched junction bases: 3. There are 13 residues in the CDR3.